These 24 T cell receptor beta chains came from one sample sequenced in a study of T-cell memory formation after mild COVID-19. TCRdb re-derived calls from the 5' RACE reads in MiXCR, one entry per CDR3 protein. The data show approximately 400,000 distinct CDR3 sequences, roughly 26% seen once. The material sequenced was PBMCs or a T cell subset sorted from them (not recorded which). Receptor source: an adult woman who had mild COVID-19 (a few samples of this study predate the infection). Cell type and time point are not known.

This clonotype was counted between two and nine times. The V and J genes are TRBV5-1 and TRBJ1-2; D may be TRBD1 (6 bases). The V gene's germline CDR1 is SGHRS and CDR2 YFSETQ. V was cut by 4 bases and J by 0 bases, with 16 bases left in between. The CDR3 has 16 residues. The CDR3 sequence is CASSGAGVSANYGYTF. In DNA, the CDR3 is TGCGCCAGCAGCGGGGCAGGGGTTTCGGCTAACTATGGCTACACCTTC.

This clonotype has only a few counts. The chain is built from TRBV6-4 and TRBJ2-1; D possibly matches TRBD1 or TRBD2 (5 bases each). V lost 4 bases to trimming and J lost 4 bases, with 11 bases between them. The CDR3 covers 14 residues. Germline V CDR1 and CDR2: MRHNA, SNTAGT. The CDR3 spells CASSVVGGYNEQFF. The CDR3 coding sequence is TGTGCCAGCAGTGTAGTTGGGGGATACAATGAGCAGTTCTTC.

J is TRBJ1-4 and V is TRBV6-2 or TRBV6-3; D not certain. CDR3 size: 16 residues. V lost 4 bases and J lost 6, with 18 bases in between. Germline CDR1 is MNHEY and CDR2 is SVGEGT. CDR3 sequence: CASSSPLRPLHEKLFF. The CDR3 DNA is TGTGCCAGCAGTTCCCCCCTACGGCCGCTACATGAAAAACTGTTTTTT.

The gene calls are TRBV6-2 or TRBV6-3 and TRBJ2-1, with 7 bases aligning to TRBD2. The germline V gene encodes CDR1 MNHEY and CDR2 SVGEGT. The V segment lost 5 bases and the J segment 0 bases; nucleotides outside the gene matches: 13. The CDR3 is made up of 18 amino acids. In DNA form, the CDR3 reads TGTGCCAGCAGTCAAATCCTTCTAGCGGCCCTCTCCTACAATGAGCAGTTCTTC. Protein sequence: CASSQILLAALSYNEQFF.

The gene calls are TRBV6-5 and TRBJ2-6, with D hard to call. V was trimmed by 2 bases and J by 0 bases, leaving 8 bases between them. This CDR3 is built from 16 residues. CDR1 and CDR2 from the germline V gene are MNHEY and SVGAGI. CDR3 nucleotide sequence: TGTGCCAGCAGTTACGGGGTCGACTCTGGGGCCAACGTCCTGACTTTC. It is translated as CASSYGVDSGANVLTF.

The table lists this clonotype with a few counts. The gene calls are TRBV19 and TRBJ2-3; 10 positions agree with TRBD1. Germline CDR1 is LNHDA and CDR2 is SQIVND (reference sequence). The ends lost 7 bases at V and 4 bases at J; junction bases unmatched: 20. This CDR3 contains 19 residues. The CDR3 coding sequence is TGTGCCAGTAATAATGCCTATTCTGTGGGACAGGGGCTCGCAGATACGCAGTATTTT. Translation: CASNNAYSVGQGLADTQYF.

This clonotype has a count of ten or more. This rearrangement joins TRBV7-9 to TRBJ2-7; 9 bases fit TRBD1. Germline CDR1 SEHNR, CDR2 FQNEAQ (reference sequence). Trimming took 1 base from V and 2 from J; bases not matched to a gene: 6. The CDR3 has 16 residues. CDR3 amino acids: CASSLGGTGRTYEQYF. The CDR3 DNA reads TGTGCCAGCAGCTTAGGGGGGACAGGGAGGACCTACGAGCAGTACTTC.

This clonotype was observed at least ten times. The rearrangement joins TRBV27 to TRBJ1-2; 8 bases are shared with TRBD1. In germline, CDR1 is MNHEY, CDR2 SMNVEV (reference sequence). V dropped 5 bases and J dropped 3; count of bases not matched to a gene: 11. This CDR3 comprises 16 residues. This chain's CDR3 is CASSLHVGTGDYGYTF. The CDR3 DNA is TGTGCCAGCAGTCTTCATGTGGGGACAGGAGACTATGGCTACACCTTC.

The V gene is TRBV7-9, the J gene TRBJ1-1; perhaps TRBD1 as D (5 bases). Germline CDR1 and CDR2: SEHNR and FQNEAQ (reference sequence). CDR3 length: 15 amino acids. V was shortened by 0 bases and J by 5 bases, with 13 bases between the two germline ends. CDR3 region: CASSLAVGPGTEAFF. CDR3 bases: TGTGCCAGCAGCTTAGCAGTAGGGCCAGGGACTGAAGCTTTCTTT.

The CDR3 region is CASSPLLLAKNIQYF. The DNA for the CDR3 is TGTGCCAGCAGCCCGTTACTACTAGCCAAAAACATTCAGTACTTC. This chain connects TRBV7-9 to TRBJ2-4; the D is unclear. The V end lost 5 bases, the J end lost 0 bases, and 11 bases lay between the germline ends. CDR1 SEHNR and CDR2 FQNEAQ come from the germline V gene (reference sequence). CDR3 length: 15 residues.

The table lists this clonotype with a few counts. In nucleotides, the CDR3 is TGTGCCAGCAGCTTAGGACAGTTTTCACCCCTCCACTTT. This sequence encodes CASSLGQFSPLHF. The rearrangement links TRBV13 to TRBJ1-6; D uncertain. Per germline, CDR1 PRHDT and CDR2 FYEKMQ (reference sequence). The CDR3 runs 13 residues. Trimming shortened V by 0 bases and J by 9 bases, and 6 bases separated the two germline ends.

This clonotype came up a few times. J is TRBJ2-3 and V is TRBV24-1, with a weak D call TRBD1 (6 bases). There are 18 residues in the CDR3. Germline CDR1 reads KGHDR; CDR2 reads SFDVKD. Trimming took 4 bases from V and 1 from J, leaving 20 bases between them. The DNA for the CDR3 is TGTGCCACCAGTGACCGAAAACAGGGAGAGACTCGCACAGATACGCAGTATTTT. This sequence encodes CATSDRKQGETRTDTQYF.

The V and J genes are TRBV20-1 and TRBJ1-1; D remains ambiguous. The CDR3 is 13 amino acids. V was cut by 0 bases and J by 3 bases, with 8 bases left in between. Germline V CDR1 and CDR2: DFQATT, SNEGSKA (reference sequence). CDR3 nucleotides: TGCAGTGCTAGAGAGCCAACGGACACTGAAGCTTTCTTT. Translated, it gives CSAREPTDTEAFF.

The gene calls are TRBV6-2 or TRBV6-3 and TRBJ1-6, with a weak D call TRBD1 (5 bases). This CDR3 comprises 15 residues. V was pared by 2 bases and J by 10 bases, with 15 bases between. The germline V gene has CDR1 MNHEY and CDR2 SVGEGT. As DNA, the CDR3 is TGTGCCAGCAGTTACGGTTCCGGGGGGAGATCACCCCTCCACTTT. Protein product: CASSYGSGGRSPLHF.

The rearrangement uses TRBV3-1 and TRBJ1-1; 9 nucleotides line up with TRBD1. This CDR3 is 15 amino acids long. J gave up 3 bases and V 6 bases, and 8 bases lay outside the gene matches. CDR1 LGHDT and CDR2 YNNKEL come from the germline V gene (reference sequence). CDR3 bases: TGTGCCAGCAGGATCGGGACAGGGTGGTACACTGAAGCTTTCTTT. Translated, it gives CASRIGTGWYTEAFF. Variable domain in full (rest from reference TRBV3-1 and TRBJ1-1): DTAVSQTPKYLVTQMGNDKSIKCEQNLGHDTMYWYKQDSKKFLKIMFSYNNKELIINETVPNRFSPKSPDKAHLNLHINSLELGDSAVYFCASRIGTGWYTEAFFGQGTRLTVV.

The rearrangement links TRBV16 to TRBJ1-1; the D is unclear. Trimming stripped 1 base from V and 3 bases from J, with 9 bases between. The germline V gene encodes CDR1 KGHSY and CDR2 FQNENV. The CDR3 length is 14 residues. The DNA for the CDR3 is TGTGCCAGCAGCCAATATAGGGTTGACACTGAAGCTTTCTTT. It specifies CASSQYRVDTEAFF. The full variable domain, its missing parts supplied by reference TRBV16 and TRBJ1-1, is GEEVAQTPKHLVRGEGQKAKLYCAPIKGHSYVFWYQQVLKNEFKFLISFQNENVFDETGMPKERFSAKCLPNSPCSLEIQATKLEDSAVYFCASSQYRVDTEAFFGQGTRLTVV.

This clonotype turned up a few times. The V call is TRBV5-1, the J call TRBJ1-5; no definite D call. V was trimmed by 4 bases and J by 0 bases, leaving 23 bases between them. From germline, CDR1 is SGHRS and CDR2 YFSETQ. The CDR3 runs to 19 residues. CDR3: CASSPEVFSTPYSNQPQHF. The CDR3 coding sequence is TGCGCCAGCAGCCCGGAGGTCTTTTCCACACCTTATAGCAATCAGCCCCAGCATTTT.

On this clonotype: One end of the junction fails to match germline, which may point to a read error. The J gene is TRBJ2-2, the V gene TRBV7-7; 7 bases map to TRBD1. Germline V gene lookup returns CDR1 SSHAT and CDR2 FNYEAQ (reference sequence). The CDR3 runs 14 residues. The CDR3 reads CASSHGQDSGELFF. DNA for the CDR3: TGTGCTAGCAGCCACGGACAGGATAGCGGGGAGCTGTTTTTT.

The J gene is TRBJ1-2, the V gene TRBV19; 7 bases map to TRBD1. This CDR3 has 13 amino acids. Germline V gene data show CDR1 as LNHDA and CDR2 as SQIVND (reference sequence). The trim removed 7 bases at V and 5 bases at J, leaving 7 bases unmatched. The CDR3 nucleotides are TGTGCCAGTACCCCCGGGACAGCATATGGCTACACCTTC. It yields the protein CASTPGTAYGYTF.

V and J are TRBV20-1 and TRBJ2-7; 7 nucleotides agree with TRBD2. Trimming at V came to 0 bases and at J to 0 bases, leaving 8 bases not matched to a gene. The CDR3 is made up of 16 amino acids. Germline V lookup: CDR1 DFQATT, CDR2 SNEGSKA (reference sequence). This chain's CDR3 is CSARDLERGSSYEQYF. In DNA form, the CDR3 reads TGCAGTGCTAGAGATTTAGAGCGGGGAAGCTCCTACGAGCAGTACTTC.

The CDR3 DNA reads as TGTGCCAGCAGTTTTGGTGATCGGCAGTTGTCGTACGAGCAGTACTTC. As protein: CASSFGDRQLSYEQYF. The chain links TRBV12-3 or TRBV12-4 to TRBJ2-7; the D is unclear. Trimming removed 3 bases from V and 4 bases from J, with 19 bases in between. This CDR3 region has 16 residues.

This clonotype was counted only a few times. A read error is possible here, since a much larger clone lies one base away. The V gene is TRBV9, the J gene TRBJ2-5; D is uncertain. The length of the CDR3 is 13 residues. Trimming cost V 3 bases and J 1 base, with 7 bases left between them. The germline gives CDR1 SGDLS, CDR2 YYNGEE. The CDR3 protein is CASSASPQETQYF. The CDR3 DNA reads as TGTGCCAGCAGCGCCAGCCCCCAAGAGACCCAGTACTTC.

This clonotype turned up a few times. This rearrangement joins TRBV30 to TRBJ2-7; D gene unclear. V dropped 0 bases and J dropped 3 bases, with 6 bases sitting between them. The CDR3 is 12 amino acids. From germline, CDR1 is GTSNPN and CDR2 SVGIG (reference sequence). CDR3 coding DNA: TGTGCCTGGAGTGTACCTAACTACGAGCAGTACTTC. Translating gives CAWSVPNYEQYF.

The chain combines TRBV6-5 with TRBJ1-4; D is unclear. CDR1 and CDR2 from the germline V gene are MNHEY and SVGAGI. V shed 2 bases and J shed 0 bases, with 7 bases lying between them. The CDR3 contains 15 residues. The CDR3 here is CASSYDITTNEKLFF. The CDR3 coding sequence is TGTGCCAGCAGTTACGATATAACAACTAATGAAAAACTGTTTTTT.